This TCR beta chain was identified in a study of chemoradiotherapy in HPV16-positive cancers. Regarding the study as a whole: For HPV16-positive patients, expanding HPV-responsive T cells associated with longer recurrence-free survival. During treatment, candidate HPV-specific clones and E7-related motifs expanded in tumor.

The V gene's germline CDR1 is SGHTA and CDR2 FQGNSA. Trimming took off 5 bases at V and 0 bases at J, with 8 bases between the two ends. The CDR3 runs to 14 residues. About this clone itself: Its antigen is still unknown.

Method: immunoSEQ multiplex PCR; TCRdb's copy keeps in-frame clones and lacks some. The table includes around 40,000 clones, around 80% detected once. The TCR comes from a human donor with HPV-associated anogenital cancer. The specimen was blood, collected from a patient who underwent chemoradiotherapy. J is TRBJ2-1 and V is TRBV7-2; perhaps TRBD2 as D (6 bases). This CDR3 is CASSAGLSYNEQFF. The CDR3 nucleotides read TGTGCCAGCAGCGCGGGACTCTCCTACAATGAGCAGTTCTTC.